A selection of T cell receptor beta chains follows, all from one sample in a study of control samples from healthy donors and cancer patients. The assay was immunoSEQ multiplex PCR, and TCRdb's table has in-frame clones only and misses some. This sample carries about 120,000 clones, roughly 91% of them seen once, and the ten largest clones take around 2.5%. The sample taken for sequencing was blood. These receptors were obtained from a woman in her 70s in good health. Each CDR3 is given with its conserved first and last residue. Fields, in order: V gene, D gene, J gene, clone size, CDR3 DNA, CDR3 protein. A D gene is named only where the DNA matches it firmly. Not every row has a clone size; where given, it reads once, few, many or a size class.

TRBV27	-	TRBJ1-1	-	TGTGCCAGCAGAGCGAGCTGGGCGAACACTGAAGCTTTCTTT	CASRASWANTEAFF
TRBV4-3	TRBD1	TRBJ1-1	-	TGCGCCAGCAGCCAAGAATGGGGACAGGCCCCAAAGGGAGCTTTCTTT	CASSQEWGQAPKGAFF
TRBV19	TRBD1	TRBJ1-2	-	TGTGCCAGTAGAATACAGGGGGATTATGGCTACACCTTC	CASRIQGDYGYTF
TRBV4-1	-	TRBJ1-1	once	TGCGCCAGCAGCTTGTCGAGGGGGTTTATGGAAGCTTTCTTT	CASSLSRGFMEAFF
TRBV7-2	TRBD2	TRBJ2-1	-	TGTGCCAGCAGCCGCAAAGCGGGGGGGGCGGGGAATGAGCAGTTCTTC	CASSRKAGGAGNEQFF
TRBV4-1	TRBD1	TRBJ2-3	few	TGCGCCAGCAGCCAAGGGCACGGGACAGGGGGCACAGATACGCAGTATTTT	CASSQGHGTGGTDTQYF
TRBV5-6	-	TRBJ1-1	-	TGTGCCAGCAGCGAGAACGTGAACACTGAAGCTTTCTTT	CASSENVNTEAFF
TRBV7-9	-	TRBJ1-5	-	TGTGCCAGCAGCTTATTTAGTTCCGGGAAGGACCAGCCCCAGCATTTT	CASSLFSSGKDQPQHF
TRBV27	TRBD2	TRBJ2-7	-	TGTGCCAGCAGTTCCCGGGGTAGCGGGGGGCGATTTTCCTACGAGCAGTACTTC	CASSSRGSGGRFSYEQYF
TRBV19	-	TRBJ1-5	-	TGTGCCAGTAGATGGGAGAACAATCAGCCCCAGCATTTT	CASRWENNQPQHF
TRBV5-1	TRBD2	TRBJ2-3	-	TGCGCCAGCAGCTTGGGCCCCAGCGGGGGAACAGATACGCAGTATTTT	CASSLGPSGGTDTQYF
TRBV5-6	-	TRBJ2-7	-	TGTGCCAGCAGCCAGGGACTGAATTACGAGCAGTACTTC	CASSQGLNYEQYF
TRBV3-1/TRBV3-2	TRBD2	TRBJ2-1	-	TGTGCCAGCAGCCAAGGGACTAGCGGGGTTAACGAGCAGTTCTTC	CASSQGTSGVNEQFF
TRBV12-3/TRBV12-4	-	TRBJ1-5	-	TGTGCCAGCAGTTTGTCGGGGGATCAGCCCCAGCATTTT	CASSLSGDQPQHF
TRBV12-3/TRBV12-4	-	TRBJ2-1	-	TGTGCCAGCAGTGGGGACAAGTCCAATGAGCAGTTCTTC	CASSGDKSNEQFF
TRBV18	-	TRBJ1-4	once	TGTGCCAGCTCACCCCCGGCGAACAGCCATGAAAAACTGTTTTTT	CASSPPANSHEKLFF
TRBV24-1	-	TRBJ2-5	once	TGTGCCACCAGTGAGCCAGGGCGAAGGGCCCAGTACTTC	CATSEPGRRAQYF
TRBV6-5	-	TRBJ2-7	-	TGTGCCAGCAGTCTAGGGACCCCTATCTTCTACGAGCAGTACTTC	CASSLGTPIFYEQYF
TRBV7-9	-	TRBJ2-7	-	TGTGCCAGCAGGGCTGGCGGTTCCTACGAGCAGTACTTC	CASRAGGSYEQYF
TRBV6-6	TRBD1	TRBJ1-6	-	TGTGCCAGCAGGGAAACAGGGGACACATCACCCCTCCACTTT	CASRETGDTSPLHF
TRBV7-9	-	TRBJ1-5	-	TGTGCCAGCAGCTTAGGGGCAGGGCGTCAGCCCCAGCATTTT	CASSLGAGRQPQHF
TRBV9	TRBD1	TRBJ1-1	-	TGTGCCAGCAGCGTAGAACAGGGGGGGAGGGCTTTCTTT	CASSVEQGGRAFF
TRBV3-1/TRBV3-2	-	TRBJ1-6	-	TGTGCCAGCAGCCAAGAGTCAGTCCCCGCCGTATCACCCCTCCACTTT	CASSQESVPAVSPLHF
TRBV12-3/TRBV12-4	TRBD2	TRBJ2-7	-	TGTGCCAGCAGTTTAGGGGGGGGCTACGAGCAGTACTTC	CASSLGGGYEQYF
TRBV4-1	-	TRBJ1-1	once	TGCGCCAGCAGCGCAGGAGGAGGCGGCACTGAAGCTTTCTTT	CASSAGGGGTEAFF
TRBV14	-	TRBJ1-3	-	TGTGCCAGCAGCCATGCGTCTGGAAACACCATATATTTT	CASSHASGNTIYF
TRBV2	-	TRBJ2-7	-	TGTGCCAGCAGTGACGAACCTAGCTCCTACGAGCAGTACTTC	CASSDEPSSYEQYF
TRBV5-1	-	TRBJ1-6	-	TGCGCCAGCAGCTTGGGACAGGCAAATTCACCCCTCCACTTT	CASSLGQANSPLHF
TRBV29-1	TRBD2	TRBJ2-3	-	TGCAGCGTCCGGGGGGTCGGGACTAGAAGCACAGATACGCAGTATTTT	CSVRGVGTRSTDTQYF
TRBV5-1	TRBD2	TRBJ2-5	-	TGCGCCAGCAGCCCTCGTGAGGGTAGCGGGGGTGTGGAGACCCAGTACTTC	CASSPREGSGGVETQYF
TRBV11-2	-	TRBJ1-2	-	TGTGCCAGCAGCGCCCCGACAGGACGATTTGAAGGCTACACCTTC	CASSAPTGRFEGYTF
TRBV7-9	-	TRBJ1-3	-	TGTGCCAGCAGCCCGACCGGGACTCTGCGCTCTGGAAACACCATATATTTT	CASSPTGTLRSGNTIYF
TRBV11-2	TRBD2	TRBJ2-2	-	TGTGCCAGCAGCTTTAGCGGGGGGCCTAACACCGGGGAGCTGTTTTTT	CASSFSGGPNTGELFF
TRBV12-3/TRBV12-4	-	TRBJ1-1	-	TGTGCCAGCAGTTTTGGAGAGAACACTGAAGCTTTCTTT	CASSFGENTEAFF
TRBV7-3	-	TRBJ1-6	-	TGTGCCAGCAGCTTAGGTGGGAACTCCTATAATTCACCCCTCCACTTT	CASSLGGNSYNSPLHF
TRBV4-1	-	TRBJ1-6	-	TGCGCCAGCAGCCATCCGGACATGGAGGGTTCACCCCTCCACTTT	CASSHPDMEGSPLHF
TRBV5-1	-	TRBJ2-7	-	TGCGCCAGCAGCTTGGGTGGCGGCCCCTCCTACGAGCAGTACTTC	CASSLGGGPSYEQYF
TRBV13	TRBD2	TRBJ2-1	-	TGTGCCAGCAGCTCGCTAGCGGGGGGGCCCAATGAGCAGTTCTTC	CASSSLAGGPNEQFF
TRBV10-2	TRBD1	TRBJ2-3	-	TGCGCCAGCAGTGGTATACAGGGGGCCACAGATACGCAGTATTTT	CASSGIQGATDTQYF
TRBV19	TRBD1	TRBJ2-2	-	TGTGCCAGTACCTCCAGGGGGCTCACCCCCACCGGGGAGCTGTTTTTT	CASTSRGLTPTGELFF
TRBV19	TRBD1	TRBJ1-5	-	TGTGCCAGTAGTGCAACTCAGGGGGTACTTAGTCAGCCCCAGCATTTT	CASSATQGVLSQPQHF
TRBV7-2	-	TRBJ1-6	-	TGTGCCAGCAGCCCAGAGCCCTATAATTCACCCCTCCACTTT	CASSPEPYNSPLHF
TRBV2	-	TRBJ1-6	-	TGTGCCAGCAGCCCGGGGTTGGGGGAGAGGTCACCCCTCCACTTT	CASSPGLGERSPLHF
TRBV3-1/TRBV3-2	TRBD2	TRBJ2-7	-	TGTGCCAGCAGCACCGGACTAGCGGGGAGGTACGAGCAGTACTTC	CASSTGLAGRYEQYF
TRBV2	-	TRBJ2-6	-	TGTGCCAGCAGTGATAGGGGCAGCTCTGGGGCCAACGTCCTGACTTTC	CASSDRGSSGANVLTF
TRBV9	-	TRBJ1-2	-	TGTGCCAGCAGCGCGAACAGGGAGGGGGGCGGCTACACCTTC	CASSANREGGGYTF
TRBV3-1/TRBV3-2	-	TRBJ2-3	-	TGTGCCAGCAGCCGGCCTGGCAGGGGAAAAGATACGCAGTATTTT	CASSRPGRGKDTQYF
TRBV10-3	TRBD2	TRBJ2-5	-	TGTGCCACGAGGGCGCTAGCGGACGGTGAGACCCAGTACTTC	CATRALADGETQYF
TRBV9	-	TRBJ1-2	-	TGTGCCAGCAGCGTAGACGGCCAGAGAACCTATGGCTACACCTTC	CASSVDGQRTYGYTF
TRBV5-1	-	TRBJ1-1	-	TGCGCCAGCAGCTTGAACAGGGTGGCGAACACTGAAGCTTTCTTT	CASSLNRVANTEAFF